This T cell receptor beta chain was identified during a study of PD-1 blockade in mismatch repair-deficient tumors. The protocol was immunoSEQ multiplex PCR, while the TCRdb copy is restricted to in-frame clones and leaves out a portion. Among some 120,000 clones listed, almost 90% were seen once. Germline CDR1 reads SQVTM; CDR2 reads ANQGSEA. Germline trimming cut 6 bases from V and 5 bases from J; bases unmatched to any gene: 4. The CDR3 has 11 amino acids. The TCR was taken from an adult with mismatch repair-deficient cancer. The specimen was peripheral blood, collected approximately 70 weeks after starting pembrolizumab. This chain uses TRBV29-1 with TRBJ2-7, with 7 bases identical to TRBD1. Here the CDR3 reads CSVDRDDEQYF. CDR3 bases: TGCAGCGTCGACAGGGACGACGAGCAGTACTTC.